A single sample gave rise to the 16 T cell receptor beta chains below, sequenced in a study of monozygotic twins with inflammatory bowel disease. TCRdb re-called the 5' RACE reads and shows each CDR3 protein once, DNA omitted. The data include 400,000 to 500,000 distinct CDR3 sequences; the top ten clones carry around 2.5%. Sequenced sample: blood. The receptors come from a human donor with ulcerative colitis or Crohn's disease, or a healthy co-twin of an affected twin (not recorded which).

The CDR3 reads CDSSKRRAGNEKLFF. This chain links TRBV28 with TRBJ1-4; the D call of TRBD1 rests on TCRdb alone, since no DNA is present to check it. The CDR3 consists of 15 residues. CDR1 MDHEN and CDR2 SYDVKM come from the germline V gene.

CDR3 sequence: CASSTHGAQLAQYF. The rearrangement links TRBV7-2 to TRBJ2-3; TCRdb returns TRBD2, unconfirmable since there is no DNA. The CDR3 loop spans 14 amino acids. The germline CDR1 and CDR2 sequences are SGHTA and FQGNSA.

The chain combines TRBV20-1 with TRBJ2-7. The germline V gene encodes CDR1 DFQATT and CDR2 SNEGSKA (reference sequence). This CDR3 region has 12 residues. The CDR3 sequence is CRAEKSAYEQYF.

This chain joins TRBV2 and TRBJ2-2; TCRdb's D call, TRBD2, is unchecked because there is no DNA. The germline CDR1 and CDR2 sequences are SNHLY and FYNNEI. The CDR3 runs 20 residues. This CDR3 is CASSDSWWREGARDTGELFF.

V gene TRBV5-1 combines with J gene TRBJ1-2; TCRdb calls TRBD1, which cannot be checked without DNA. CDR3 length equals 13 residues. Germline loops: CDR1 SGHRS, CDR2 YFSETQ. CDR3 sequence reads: CASSLEQGGGYTF.

This CDR3 reads CASSIVGTVTGNEQFF. V and J are TRBV19 and TRBJ2-1; absent DNA, TCRdb's TRBD1 call cannot be checked. The V gene's germline CDR1 is LNHDA and CDR2 SQIVND (reference sequence). CDR3 length: 16 residues.

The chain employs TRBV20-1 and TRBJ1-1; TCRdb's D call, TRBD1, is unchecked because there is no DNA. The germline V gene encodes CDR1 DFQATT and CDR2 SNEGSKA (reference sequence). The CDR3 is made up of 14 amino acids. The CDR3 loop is CSARQGAVGTEAFF.

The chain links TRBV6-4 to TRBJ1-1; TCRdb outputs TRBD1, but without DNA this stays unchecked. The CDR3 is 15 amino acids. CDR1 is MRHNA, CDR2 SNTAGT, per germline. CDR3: CASSDLAAPNTEAFF.

CDR3 sequence reads: CASTSPSLDTQYF. The J gene is TRBJ2-3, the V gene TRBV5-1; TCRdb reports TRBD1, a call that lacks DNA to check it against. Germline V gives CDR1 SGHRS, CDR2 YFSETQ. CDR3 length equals 13 residues.

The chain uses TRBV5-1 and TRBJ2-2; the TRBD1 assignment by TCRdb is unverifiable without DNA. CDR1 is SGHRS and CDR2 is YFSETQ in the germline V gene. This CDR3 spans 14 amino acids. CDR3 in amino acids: CASSLGEGTGELFF. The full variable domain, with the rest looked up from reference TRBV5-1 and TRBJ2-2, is KAGVTQTPRYLIKTRGQQVTLSCSPISGHRSVSWYQQTPGQGLQFLFEYFSETQRNKGNFPGRFSGRQFSNSRSEMNVSTLELGDSALYLCASSLGEGTGELFFGEGSRLTVL.

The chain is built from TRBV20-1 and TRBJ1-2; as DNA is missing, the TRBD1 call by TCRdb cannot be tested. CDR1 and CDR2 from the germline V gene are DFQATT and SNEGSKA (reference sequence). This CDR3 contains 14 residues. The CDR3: CSAPRTGGPYGYTF.

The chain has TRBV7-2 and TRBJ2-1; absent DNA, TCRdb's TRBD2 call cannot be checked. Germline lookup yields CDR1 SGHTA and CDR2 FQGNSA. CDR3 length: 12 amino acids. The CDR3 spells CASSALAGEQFF. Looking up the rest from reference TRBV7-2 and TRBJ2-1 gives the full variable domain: GAGVSQSPSNKVTEKGKDVELRCDPISGHTALYWYRQSLGQGLEFLIYFQGNSAPDKSGLPSDRFSAERTGGSVSTLTIQRTQQEDSAVYLCASSALAGEQFFGPGTRLTVL.

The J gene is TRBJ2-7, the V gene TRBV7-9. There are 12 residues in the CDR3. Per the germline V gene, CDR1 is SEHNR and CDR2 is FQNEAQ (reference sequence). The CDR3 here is CASSQGTLEQYF.

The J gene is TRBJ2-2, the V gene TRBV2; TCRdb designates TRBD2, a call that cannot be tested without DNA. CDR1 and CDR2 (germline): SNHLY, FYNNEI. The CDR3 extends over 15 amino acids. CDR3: CASSPSPGGTGELFF.

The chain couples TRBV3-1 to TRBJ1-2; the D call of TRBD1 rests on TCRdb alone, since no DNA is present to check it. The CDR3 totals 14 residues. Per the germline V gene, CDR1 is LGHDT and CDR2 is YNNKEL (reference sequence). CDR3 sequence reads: CASSQRAGVRGYTF.

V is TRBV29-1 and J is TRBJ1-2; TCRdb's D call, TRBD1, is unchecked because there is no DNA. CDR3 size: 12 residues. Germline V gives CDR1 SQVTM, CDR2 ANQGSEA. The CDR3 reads CSVDFSGDGYTF.